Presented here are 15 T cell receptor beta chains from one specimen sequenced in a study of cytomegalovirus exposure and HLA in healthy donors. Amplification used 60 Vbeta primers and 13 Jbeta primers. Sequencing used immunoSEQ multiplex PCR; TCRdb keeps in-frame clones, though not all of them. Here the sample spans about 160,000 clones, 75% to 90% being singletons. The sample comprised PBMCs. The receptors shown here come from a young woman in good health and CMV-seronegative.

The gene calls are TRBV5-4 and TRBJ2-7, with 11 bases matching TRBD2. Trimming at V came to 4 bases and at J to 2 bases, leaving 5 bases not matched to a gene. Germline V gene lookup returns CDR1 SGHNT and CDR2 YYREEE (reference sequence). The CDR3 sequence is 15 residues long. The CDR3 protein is CASSQGTSGTYEQYF. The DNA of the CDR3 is TGTGCCAGCAGCCAGGGGACTAGCGGAACCTACGAGCAGTACTTC.

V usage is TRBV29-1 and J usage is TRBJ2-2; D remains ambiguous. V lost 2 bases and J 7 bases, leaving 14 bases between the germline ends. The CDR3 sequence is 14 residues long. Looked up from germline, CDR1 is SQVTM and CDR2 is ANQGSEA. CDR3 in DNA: TGCAGCGTTGAATTCTCCGTATCTGTCGGGGAGCTGTTTTTT. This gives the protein CSVEFSVSVGELFF.

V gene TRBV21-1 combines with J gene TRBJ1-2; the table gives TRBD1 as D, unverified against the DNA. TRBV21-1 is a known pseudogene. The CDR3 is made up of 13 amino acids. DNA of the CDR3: TGTGCCAGCAGCAATGGACAGAAATATGGCTACACCTTC. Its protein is CASSNGQKYGYTF.

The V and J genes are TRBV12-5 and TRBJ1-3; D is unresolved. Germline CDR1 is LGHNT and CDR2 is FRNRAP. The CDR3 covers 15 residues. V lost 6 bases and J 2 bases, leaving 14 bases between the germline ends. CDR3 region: CASGPPNTAGNTIYF. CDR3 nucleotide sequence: TGTGCTAGTGGCCCTCCCAACACCGCTGGAAACACCATATATTTT.

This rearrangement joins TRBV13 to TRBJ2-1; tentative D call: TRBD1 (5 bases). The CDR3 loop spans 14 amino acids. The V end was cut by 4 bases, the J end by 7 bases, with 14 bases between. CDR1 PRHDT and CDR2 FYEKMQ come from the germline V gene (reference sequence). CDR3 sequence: CASSSSSRVNEQFF. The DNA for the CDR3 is TGTGCCAGCAGCTCGAGCTCCAGGGTAAATGAGCAGTTCTTC.

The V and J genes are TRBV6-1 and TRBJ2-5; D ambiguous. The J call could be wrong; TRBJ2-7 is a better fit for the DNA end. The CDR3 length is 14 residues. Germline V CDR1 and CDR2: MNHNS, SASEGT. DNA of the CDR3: TGTGCCAGCAGTGAAGAGATAAGCTCCTACGAGCAGTACTTC. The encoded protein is CASSEEISSYEQYF.

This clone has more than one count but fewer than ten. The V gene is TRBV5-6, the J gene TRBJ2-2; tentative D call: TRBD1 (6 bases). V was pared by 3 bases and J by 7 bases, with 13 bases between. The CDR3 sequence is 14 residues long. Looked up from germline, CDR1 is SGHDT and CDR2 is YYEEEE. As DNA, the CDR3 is TGTGCCAGCAGCTCTAACCCACAGGGCGGGGAGCTGTTTTTT. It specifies CASSSNPQGGELFF.

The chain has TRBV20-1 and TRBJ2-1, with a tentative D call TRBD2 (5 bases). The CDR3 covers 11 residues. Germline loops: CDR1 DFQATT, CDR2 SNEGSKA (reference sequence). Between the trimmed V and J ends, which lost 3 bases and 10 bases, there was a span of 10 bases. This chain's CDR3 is CSASGGREQFF. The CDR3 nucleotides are TGCAGTGCTAGTGGAGGACGGGAGCAGTTCTTC.

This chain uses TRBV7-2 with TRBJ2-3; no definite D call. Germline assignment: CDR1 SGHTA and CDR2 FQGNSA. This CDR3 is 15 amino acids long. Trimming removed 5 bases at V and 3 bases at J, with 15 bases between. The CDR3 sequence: CASSPRRSETDTQYF. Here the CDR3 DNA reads TGTGCCAGCAGCCCCCGCCGCAGCGAAACAGATACGCAGTATTTT.

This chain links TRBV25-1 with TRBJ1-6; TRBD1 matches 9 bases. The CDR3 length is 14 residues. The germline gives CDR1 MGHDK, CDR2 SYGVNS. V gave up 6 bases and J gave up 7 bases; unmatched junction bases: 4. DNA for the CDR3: TGTGCCAGCAGGCGGGGACAGGGAAATTCACCCCTCCACTTT. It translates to CASRRGQGNSPLHF.

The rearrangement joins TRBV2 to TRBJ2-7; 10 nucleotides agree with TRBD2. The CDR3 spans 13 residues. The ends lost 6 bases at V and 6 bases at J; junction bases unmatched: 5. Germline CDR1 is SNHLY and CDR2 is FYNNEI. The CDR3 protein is CASRTGLASEQYF. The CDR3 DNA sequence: TGTGCCAGCAGGACGGGACTAGCGAGCGAGCAGTACTTC. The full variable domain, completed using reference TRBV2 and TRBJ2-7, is EPEVTQTPSHQVTQMGQEVILRCVPISNHLYFYWYRQILGQKVEFLVSFYNNEISEKSEIFDDQFSVERPDGSNFTLKIRSTKLEDSAMYFCASRTGLASEQYFGPGTRLTVT.

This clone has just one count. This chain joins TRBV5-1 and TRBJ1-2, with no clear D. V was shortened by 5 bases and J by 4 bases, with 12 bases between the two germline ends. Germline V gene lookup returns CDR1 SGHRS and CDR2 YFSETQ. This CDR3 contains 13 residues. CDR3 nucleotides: TGCGCCAGCAGGAGGGAGAAGGGCTATGGCTACACCTTC. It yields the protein CASRREKGYGYTF.

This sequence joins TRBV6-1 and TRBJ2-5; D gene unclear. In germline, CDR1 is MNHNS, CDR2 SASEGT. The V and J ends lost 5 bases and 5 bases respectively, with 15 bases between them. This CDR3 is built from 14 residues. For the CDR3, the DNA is TGTGCCAGCAGTCCGGCTGGAGCCAAGGAGACCCAGTACTTC. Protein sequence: CASSPAGAKETQYF.

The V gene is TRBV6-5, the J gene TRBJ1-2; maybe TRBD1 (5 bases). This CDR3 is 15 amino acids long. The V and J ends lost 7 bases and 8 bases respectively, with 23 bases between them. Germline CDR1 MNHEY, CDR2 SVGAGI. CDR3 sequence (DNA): TGTGCCAGCACCCCACATAACGGGGGGGATGGCGGCTACACCTTC. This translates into CASTPHNGGDGGYTF.

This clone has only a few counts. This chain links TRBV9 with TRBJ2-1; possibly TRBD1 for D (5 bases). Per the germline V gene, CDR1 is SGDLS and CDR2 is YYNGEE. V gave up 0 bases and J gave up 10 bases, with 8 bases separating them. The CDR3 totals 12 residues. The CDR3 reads CASSVGQGEQFF. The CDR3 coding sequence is TGTGCCAGCAGCGTAGGGCAGGGCGAGCAGTTCTTC. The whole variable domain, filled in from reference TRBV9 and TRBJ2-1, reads DSGVTQTPKHLITATGQRVTLRCSPRSGDLSVYWYQQSLDQGLQFLIQYYNGEERAKGNILERFSAQQFPDLHSELNLSSLELGDSALYFCASSVGQGEQFFGPGTRLTVL.